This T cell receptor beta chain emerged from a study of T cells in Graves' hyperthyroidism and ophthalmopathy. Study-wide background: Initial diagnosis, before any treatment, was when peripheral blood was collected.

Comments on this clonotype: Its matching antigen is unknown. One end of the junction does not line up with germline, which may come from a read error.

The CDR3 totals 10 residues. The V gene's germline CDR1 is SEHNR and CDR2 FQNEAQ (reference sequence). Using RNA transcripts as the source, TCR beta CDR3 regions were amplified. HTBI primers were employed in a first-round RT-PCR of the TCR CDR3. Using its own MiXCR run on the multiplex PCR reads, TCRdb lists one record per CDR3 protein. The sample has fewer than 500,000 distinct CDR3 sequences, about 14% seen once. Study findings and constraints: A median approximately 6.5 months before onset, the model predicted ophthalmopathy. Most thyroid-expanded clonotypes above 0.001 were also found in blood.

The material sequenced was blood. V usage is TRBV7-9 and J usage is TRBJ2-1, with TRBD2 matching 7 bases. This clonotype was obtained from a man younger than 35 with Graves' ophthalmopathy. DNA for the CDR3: TGTGCCAGCAGGGGGGACTACAACATCTTC. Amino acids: CASRGDYNIF.